Detailed here is one T cell receptor beta chain. The antigen remains unidentified. Germline values: CDR1 DFQATT, CDR2 SNEGSKA (reference sequence). CDR3 length equals 15 residues. After re-calling the 5' RACE reads, TCRdb lists one entry per CDR3 protein, DNA absent. This sample's clone table lists about 330,000 distinct CDR3 sequences. The data stem from a study of monozygotic twins with inflammatory bowel disease. Study-level findings and limits: Twins with IBD had fewer clonotypes in common with others than healthy twins, particularly during disease activity.

The sample taken for sequencing was blood. The chain is built from TRBV20-1 and TRBJ1-4. This receptor was obtained from a human donor with ulcerative colitis or Crohn's disease, or a healthy co-twin of an affected twin (not recorded which). The CDR3: CSASGSGGDSEKLFF.